This T cell receptor (beta chain) derives from a study of blood T cell repertoires in COVID-19. Study as a whole: COVID-19 samples from acute and convalescent phases originated in the United States, Italy and Spain.

Using immunoSEQ multiplex PCR, the repertoire was profiled, and TCRdb retains in-frame clones only, with some absent. The sample has tens of thousands of clones; 85% to 90% are singletons. CDR1 GTSNPN and CDR2 SVGIG come from the germline V gene (reference sequence). This CDR3 region has 12 residues. J gave up 7 bases and V 8 bases, and 10 bases lay outside the gene matches. J is TRBJ1-2 and V is TRBV30, with 7 bases lining up with TRBD1. Source material: peripheral blood. The origin of this receptor is a man in his thirties or forties with active or convalescent COVID-19. The CDR3 region has the DNA TGTGCCGCCCCCGACAGGGTTGGTGGCTACACCTTC. It is translated as CAAPDRVGGYTF.